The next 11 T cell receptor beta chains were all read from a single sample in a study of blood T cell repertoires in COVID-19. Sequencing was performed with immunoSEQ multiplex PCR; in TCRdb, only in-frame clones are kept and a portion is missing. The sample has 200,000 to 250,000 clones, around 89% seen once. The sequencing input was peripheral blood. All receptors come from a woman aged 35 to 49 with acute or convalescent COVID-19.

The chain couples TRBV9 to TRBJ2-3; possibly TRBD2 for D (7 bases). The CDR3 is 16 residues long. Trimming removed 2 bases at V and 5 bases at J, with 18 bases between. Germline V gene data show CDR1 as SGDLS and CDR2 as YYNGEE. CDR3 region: CASSVSTGGRGDTQYF. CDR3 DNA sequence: TGTGCCAGCAGCGTCTCGACGGGGGGCCGGGGAGATACGCAGTATTTT.

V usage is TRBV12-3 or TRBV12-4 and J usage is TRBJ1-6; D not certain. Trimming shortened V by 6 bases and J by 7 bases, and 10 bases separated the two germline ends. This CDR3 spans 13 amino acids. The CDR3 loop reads CASSRQLNSPLHF. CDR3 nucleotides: TGTGCCAGCAGCCGACAACTGAATTCACCCCTCCACTTT.

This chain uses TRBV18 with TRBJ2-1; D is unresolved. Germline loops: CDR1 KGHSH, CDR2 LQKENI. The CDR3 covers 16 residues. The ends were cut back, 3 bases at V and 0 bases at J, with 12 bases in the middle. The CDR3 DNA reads TGTGCCAGCTCACCGGTAGTACTGAGCTCCTACAATGAGCAGTTCTTC. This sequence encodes CASSPVVLSSYNEQFF.

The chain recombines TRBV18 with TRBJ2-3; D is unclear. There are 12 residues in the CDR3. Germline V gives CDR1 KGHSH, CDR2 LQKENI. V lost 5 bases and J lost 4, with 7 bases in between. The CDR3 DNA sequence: TGTGCCAGCTCATCCCTAGCAGATACGCAGTATTTT. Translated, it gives CASSSLADTQYF.

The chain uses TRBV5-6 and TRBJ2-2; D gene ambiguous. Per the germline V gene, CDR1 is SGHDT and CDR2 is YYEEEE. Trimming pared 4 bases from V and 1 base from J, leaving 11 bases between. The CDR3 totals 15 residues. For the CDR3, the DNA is TGTGCCAGCAGCCCGACTTGGATGAACACCGGGGAGCTGTTTTTT. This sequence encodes CASSPTWMNTGELFF.

CDR3 sequence (DNA): TGTGCCAGCAGTGATATACTGGACACTGAAGCTTTCTTT. Amino acids: CASSDILDTEAFF. This rearrangement joins TRBV2 to TRBJ1-1; D is unclear. Deletions cut 3 bases from V and 3 bases from J, with 8 bases between. CDR1 is SNHLY and CDR2 is FYNNEI in the germline V gene. The CDR3 consists of 13 residues.

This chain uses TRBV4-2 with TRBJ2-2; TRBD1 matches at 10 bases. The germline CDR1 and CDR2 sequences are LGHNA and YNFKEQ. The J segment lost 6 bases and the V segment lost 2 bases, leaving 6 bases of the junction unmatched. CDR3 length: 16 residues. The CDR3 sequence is CASSQLGGTGAGELFF. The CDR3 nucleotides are TGTGCCAGCAGCCAACTGGGCGGGACAGGGGCCGGGGAGCTGTTTTTT.

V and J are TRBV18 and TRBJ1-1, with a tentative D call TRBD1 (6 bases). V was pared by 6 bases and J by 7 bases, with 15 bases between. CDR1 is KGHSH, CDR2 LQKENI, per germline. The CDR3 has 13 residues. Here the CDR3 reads CASSQTRGNEAFF. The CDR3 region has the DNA TGTGCCAGCTCCCAAACGAGGGGGAATGAAGCTTTCTTT.

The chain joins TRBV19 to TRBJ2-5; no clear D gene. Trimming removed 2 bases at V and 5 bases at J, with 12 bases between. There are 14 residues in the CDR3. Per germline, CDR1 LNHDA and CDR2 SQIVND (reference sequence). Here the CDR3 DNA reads TGTGCCAGTAGTATAACTCGGTTTGTGGAGACCCAGTACTTC. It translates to CASSITRFVETQYF.

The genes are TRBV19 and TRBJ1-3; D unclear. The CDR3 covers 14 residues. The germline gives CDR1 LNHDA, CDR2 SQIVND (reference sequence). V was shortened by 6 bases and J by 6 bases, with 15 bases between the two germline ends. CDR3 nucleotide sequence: TGTGCCAGTAGCAGAAGTGTCATCGAAAACACCATATATTTT. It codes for CASSRSVIENTIYF.

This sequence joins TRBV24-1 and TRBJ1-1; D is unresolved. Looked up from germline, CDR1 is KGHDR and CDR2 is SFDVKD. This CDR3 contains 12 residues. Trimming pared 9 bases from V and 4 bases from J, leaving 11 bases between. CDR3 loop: CATREGSTEAFF. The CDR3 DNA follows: TGTGCCACCCGGGAGGGAAGCACTGAAGCTTTCTTT.